The 23 T cell receptor beta chains below were found in one sample sequenced in a study of blood T cell repertoires in COVID-19. The repertoire was sequenced with immunoSEQ multiplex PCR; TCRdb's copy has only in-frame clones and lacks some. This sample has 200,000 to 300,000 clones, with about 85% found just once. The sequenced material came from peripheral blood. All receptors come from a young man with active or convalescent COVID-19.

The rearrangement joins TRBV7-8 to TRBJ1-3; 7 nucleotides align to TRBD1. CDR1 is SGHVS and CDR2 is FQNEAQ in the germline V gene. This CDR3 is 18 amino acids long. Trimming at V came to 3 bases and at J to 0 bases, leaving 11 bases not matched to a gene. The DNA for the CDR3 is TGTGCCAGCAGCTTCAACCCAGGGGGTAAAAGCTCTGGAAACACCATATATTTT. This gives the protein CASSFNPGGKSSGNTIYF.

This clone was counted once. The chain couples TRBV9 to TRBJ2-7; D call uncertain. The V end was cut by 0 bases, the J end by 6 bases, with 13 bases between. CDR3 size: 14 residues. Per germline, CDR1 SGDLS and CDR2 YYNGEE. The CDR3 is CASSVERGGGEQYF. The CDR3 DNA reads TGTGCCAGCAGCGTAGAAAGAGGTGGCGGCGAGCAGTACTTC.

This clone was detected a few times. The chain has TRBV6-5 and TRBJ2-7; weak D call: TRBD1 (5 bases). V gave up 0 bases and J gave up 1 base, with 13 bases separating them. CDR1 and CDR2 from the germline V gene are MNHEY and SVGAGI. The CDR3 loop spans 16 amino acids. The CDR3 sequence is CASSYSGGADSYEQYF. DNA for the CDR3: TGTGCCAGCAGTTACTCGGGTGGGGCTGATTCCTACGAGCAGTACTTC.

The V gene is TRBV28, the J gene TRBJ2-2; the match to TRBD1 covers 9 bases. The germline V gene encodes CDR1 MDHEN and CDR2 SYDVKM. V lost 4 bases, J lost 4 bases, and 13 bases stayed unmatched. This CDR3 region has 18 residues. CDR3: CASSSPGTGLLGTGELFF. CDR3 nucleotides: TGTGCCAGCAGTTCCCCCGGGACAGGGTTATTAGGCACCGGGGAGCTGTTTTTT.

The rearrangement joins TRBV29-1 to TRBJ1-1; possible D gene TRBD1, 5 bases. V was shortened by 3 bases and J by 11 bases, with 19 bases between the two germline ends. CDR1 and CDR2 from the germline V gene are SQVTM and ANQGSEA. This CDR3 is built from 13 residues. CDR3 region: CSVDRPGDIGAFF. The CDR3 nucleotides read TGCAGCGTTGACCGCCCGGGGGATATAGGGGCTTTCTTT.

CDR3 sequence (DNA): TGTGCCAGCAGTTTGTCAACGCGTGGAGCTTTCTTT. It specifies CASSLSTRGAFF. The chain carries TRBV28 and TRBJ1-1; D not certain. From germline, CDR1 is MDHEN and CDR2 SYDVKM. This CDR3 spans 12 amino acids. The V and J ends lost 3 bases and 10 bases respectively, with 12 bases between them.

The chain links TRBV2 to TRBJ1-1; 7 bases align to TRBD1. The CDR3 is 13 residues long. V lost 6 bases to trimming and J lost 5 bases; unmatched junction nucleotides: 6. Germline assignment: CDR1 SNHLY and CDR2 FYNNEI. CDR3 sequence reads: CASRNRGTTEAFF. In nucleotides, the CDR3 is TGTGCCAGCAGGAACAGGGGCACGACTGAAGCTTTCTTT.

In nucleotides, the CDR3 is TGTGCCAGCAGCTTAGACAGGACGGGGCAGTTCTTC. Encoded protein: CASSLDRTGQFF. The chain carries TRBV7-2 and TRBJ2-1; D is possibly TRBD1 (5 bases). The CDR3 consists of 12 residues. Deletions cut 1 base from V and 12 bases from J, with 10 bases between. Germline loops: CDR1 SGHTA, CDR2 FQGNSA.

The J gene is TRBJ2-1, the V gene TRBV4-3; 10 bases match TRBD2. Germline assignment: CDR1 LGHNA and CDR2 YSLEER. The CDR3 has 17 residues. J lost 8 bases, V lost 0 bases, and 10 bases had no gene match. The CDR3 DNA reads TGCGCCAGCAGCCAAGACCCTGGGACTAGCGTTTGGGATGAGCAGTTCTTC. Translating gives CASSQDPGTSVWDEQFF.

The chain employs TRBV5-1 and TRBJ1-1, with 7 bases aligning to TRBD1. The CDR3 is 14 amino acids. The junction had 5 bases not matched to a gene; V was cut back by 2 bases and J by 4 bases. Germline assignment: CDR1 SGHRS and CDR2 YFSETQ. The CDR3 nucleotides are TGCGCCAGCAGCTTTTACAGGGGATCCACTGAAGCTTTCTTT. This codes for CASSFYRGSTEAFF.

The table lists this clone with a few counts. The chain links TRBV7-9 to TRBJ1-3, with D possibly TRBD1 on 6 matching bases. Trimming shortened V by 1 base and J by 0 bases, and 19 bases separated the two germline ends. Per the germline V gene, CDR1 is SEHNR and CDR2 is FQNEAQ (reference sequence). The CDR3 spans 19 residues. The DNA for the CDR3 is TGTGCCAGCAGCTTAGGTGGGACACAAAATAGGTTCTCTGGAAACACCATATATTTT. This sequence encodes CASSLGGTQNRFSGNTIYF.

The sample holds one count of this clone. The V gene is TRBV19, the J gene TRBJ1-5, with D possibly matching TRBD1 (6 bases). V was shortened by 6 bases and J by 0 bases, with 9 bases between the two germline ends. Germline CDR1 reads LNHDA; CDR2 reads SQIVND (reference sequence). This CDR3 spans 14 amino acids. CDR3 region: CASRTGISNQPQHF. CDR3 bases: TGTGCCAGTAGGACAGGTATTAGCAATCAGCCCCAGCATTTT.

Concerning this clone itself: The sample carries other DNA sequences with the same CDR3. The gene calls are TRBV28 and TRBJ2-3, with 10 bases aligning to TRBD2. Germline trimming cut 4 bases from V and 1 base from J; bases unmatched to any gene: 2. The CDR3 consists of 15 residues. The germline V gene encodes CDR1 MDHEN and CDR2 SYDVKM. CDR3 sequence: CASSSLAGGTDTQYF. Here the CDR3 DNA reads TGTGCCAGCAGTTCCCTAGCGGGAGGCACAGATACGCAGTATTTT.

V is TRBV7-2 and J is TRBJ2-2; 9 nucleotides align to TRBD2. V lost 2 bases to trimming and J lost 5 bases; unmatched junction nucleotides: 9. CDR3 length equals 17 residues. CDR1 is SGHTA and CDR2 is FQGNSA in the germline V gene. CDR3 coding DNA: TGTGCCAGCAGCTTAACGGGTGCGGGAGGGGGTACCGGGGAGCTGTTTTTT. Protein: CASSLTGAGGGTGELFF.

V and J are TRBV7-9 and TRBJ1-2; D is possibly TRBD1 (6 bases). Germline V gives CDR1 SEHNR, CDR2 FQNEAQ (reference sequence). The length of the CDR3 is 16 residues. V dropped 5 bases and J dropped 0 bases, with 16 bases sitting between them. CDR3 loop: CASSLTAGTSNYGYTF. CDR3 nucleotide sequence: TGTGCCAGCAGCCTGACGGCCGGGACATCTAACTATGGCTACACCTTC.

This CDR3 is CASSPSSGVEQFF. DNA for the CDR3: TGTGCCAGCAGCCCAAGCTCGGGAGTTGAGCAGTTCTTC. The chain recombines TRBV9 with TRBJ2-1; tentative D call: TRBD2 (6 bases). Per the germline V gene, CDR1 is SGDLS and CDR2 is YYNGEE. V was shortened by 4 bases and J by 9 bases, with 14 bases between the two germline ends. This CDR3 spans 13 amino acids.

The chain links TRBV11-2 to TRBJ2-7; 12 nucleotides agree with TRBD2. This CDR3 region has 16 residues. The trim removed 4 bases at V and 3 bases at J, leaving 7 bases unmatched. CDR1 is SGHAT and CDR2 is FQNNGV in the germline V gene. The CDR3 nucleotides read TGTGCCAGCAGCTCACCAGCGACTAGCGGGAGCTACGAGCAGTACTTC. Amino acid sequence: CASSSPATSGSYEQYF.

The table lists this clone with a count of one. The CDR3 DNA reads as TGTGCCGGACGGAGGGGCTCCTACAATGAGCAGTTCTTC. Its protein product is CAGRRGSYNEQFF. V usage is TRBV7-9 and J usage is TRBJ2-1; maybe TRBD2 (6 bases). Trimming pared 11 bases from V and 0 bases from J, leaving 11 bases between. Looked up from germline, CDR1 is SEHNR and CDR2 is FQNEAQ (reference sequence). This CDR3 is 13 amino acids long. Based on the CDR3 plus reference TRBV7-9 and TRBJ2-1, the full variable domain is DTGVSQNPRHKITKRGQNVTFRCDPISEHNRLYWYRQTLGQGPEFLTYFQNEAQLEKSRLLSDRFSAERPKGSFSTLEIQRTEQGDSAMYLCAGRRGSYNEQFFGPGTRLTVL.

This chain joins TRBV5-4 and TRBJ2-3, with D possibly TRBD1 on 5 matching bases. Germline V gene sequence: CDR1 SGHNT, CDR2 YYREEE (reference sequence). V dropped 3 bases and J dropped 5 bases, with 19 bases sitting between them. This CDR3 region has 16 residues. CDR3 amino acids: CASSWPGQGVGDTQYF. The CDR3 region has the DNA TGTGCCAGCAGCTGGCCGGGCCAAGGGGTAGGAGATACGCAGTATTTT.

This clone was counted once. The chain links TRBV6-1 to TRBJ2-1, with D possibly TRBD2 on 5 matching bases. The V and J ends lost 2 bases and 0 bases respectively, with 8 bases between them. CDR1 and CDR2 from the germline V gene are MNHNS and SASEGT. The CDR3 is 15 residues long. The CDR3 coding sequence is TGTGCCAGCAGTGAAATAGGGAGCTCCTACAATGAGCAGTTCTTC. Amino acid sequence: CASSEIGSSYNEQFF.

The chain recombines TRBV5-1 with TRBJ1-2, with 7 nucleotides matching TRBD1. V shed 4 bases, J shed 8 bases, and the junction held 11 bases outside the gene matches. The germline gives CDR1 SGHRS, CDR2 YFSETQ. CDR3 length equals 14 residues. CDR3 bases: TGCGCCAGCAGCATAGGGACAGCGCCTGGCGGCTACACCTTC. It codes for CASSIGTAPGGYTF.

The chain links TRBV9 to TRBJ2-5, with 7 bases lining up with TRBD1. The CDR3 is 14 amino acids. Germline V CDR1 and CDR2: SGDLS, YYNGEE. V was pared by 0 bases and J by 1 base, with 0 bases of the junction left unmatched. CDR3 loop: CASSVGTGQETQYF. CDR3 bases: TGTGCCAGCAGCGTAGGGACAGGCCAAGAGACCCAGTACTTC.

The CDR3 here is CATATNLQGSTGELFF. The CDR3, as DNA: TGTGCCACCGCAACCAACTTACAGGGAAGCACCGGGGAGCTGTTTTTT. The V and J genes are TRBV19 and TRBJ2-2, with a possible D match to TRBD1 (6 bases). The CDR3 has 16 residues. V was cut by 10 bases and J by 4 bases, with 22 bases left in between. Germline V gene lookup returns CDR1 LNHDA and CDR2 SQIVND (reference sequence).